The 15 T cell receptor beta chains reported below all come from one sample, sequenced in a study of blood T cell repertoires in COVID-19. The data were produced by immunoSEQ multiplex PCR, yet TCRdb's version contains in-frame clones alone and is incomplete. Of just over 90,000 clones listed, around three quarters are singletons. Material for sequencing was peripheral blood. The origin of the receptors is a man in his 70s with acute or convalescent COVID-19.

The chain carries TRBV30 and TRBJ1-5, with 8 bases identical to TRBD1. The CDR3 spans 14 residues. Losses at the gene ends were 2 bases for V and 6 bases for J; bases not matched to a gene: 6. The germline CDR1 and CDR2 sequences are GTSNPN and SVGIG (reference sequence). The CDR3 protein is CAWSMRTGIQPQHF. The DNA for the CDR3 is TGTGCCTGGAGTATGCGGACAGGGATTCAGCCCCAGCATTTT.

The chain recombines TRBV5-6 with TRBJ2-7, with TRBD1 as a possible D gene (6 bases). This CDR3 contains 12 residues. Per germline, CDR1 SGHDT and CDR2 YYEEEE. V was shortened by 6 bases and J by 4 bases, with 11 bases between the two germline ends. The CDR3 here is CASIKQGYEQYV. CDR3 in DNA: TGTGCCAGCATAAAACAGGGTTACGAGCAGTACGTC.

CDR3 nucleotide sequence: TGTGCCTGGAGTGTACATCTGTCTAGCACAGATACGCAGTATTTT. Translation: CAWSVHLSSTDTQYF. The chain joins TRBV30 to TRBJ2-3; D not certain. This CDR3 has 15 residues. The V gene's germline CDR1 is GTSNPN and CDR2 SVGIG (reference sequence). V was trimmed by 0 bases and J by 0 bases, leaving 10 bases between them.

This clone turned up a few times. The chain employs TRBV29-1 and TRBJ1-1; D unclear. CDR1 and CDR2 (germline): SQVTM, ANQGSEA. The CDR3 is 14 residues long. Trimming removed 4 bases from V and 4 bases from J, with 16 bases in between. CDR3 residues: CSVAGGEVGTEAFF. The CDR3 DNA reads TGCAGCGTTGCCGGCGGGGAAGTGGGCACTGAAGCTTTCTTT. The full variable domain, rest sourced from reference TRBV29-1 and TRBJ1-1, is SAVISQKPSRDICQRGTSLTIQCQVDSQVTMMFWYRQQPGQSLTLIATANQGSEATYESGFVIDKFPISRPNLTFSTLTVSNMSPEDSSIYLCSVAGGEVGTEAFFGQGTRLTVV.

This sequence joins TRBV18 and TRBJ2-5; 15 bases are a match to TRBD2. Germline CDR1 KGHSH, CDR2 LQKENI. V shed 3 bases, J shed 2 bases, and the junction held 10 bases outside the gene matches. The CDR3 is 19 amino acids. CDR3 protein: CASSPTMGLAGGLQETQYF. CDR3 DNA: TGTGCCAGCTCACCTACGATGGGACTAGCGGGGGGACTTCAAGAGACCCAGTACTTC.

The chain links TRBV11-2 to TRBJ1-2; D is unresolved. V lost 1 base to trimming and J lost 7 bases, with 4 bases between them. Germline V gene lookup returns CDR1 SGHAT and CDR2 FQNNGV. This CDR3 contains 11 residues. In nucleotides, the CDR3 is TGTGCCAGCAGCTTAGGCGGTGGCTACACCTTC. It translates to CASSLGGGYTF. The entire variable domain, with the rest obtained from reference TRBV11-2 and TRBJ1-2, is as follows: EAGVAQSPRYKIIEKRQSVAFWCNPISGHATLYWYQQILGQGPKLLIQFQNNGVVDDSQLPKDRFSAERLKGVDSTLKIQPAKLEDSAVYLCASSLGGGYTFGSGTRLTVV.

The rearrangement uses TRBV10-2 and TRBJ2-1; TRBD2 matches 9 bases. The length of the CDR3 is 16 residues. The ends lost 7 bases at V and 0 bases at J; junction bases unmatched: 7. Germline lookup yields CDR1 WSHSY and CDR2 SAAADI. The CDR3 DNA is TGCGCCAGCATAGGCGCGGGGGGGAGCTCCTACAATGAGCAGTTCTTC. The encoded protein is CASIGAGGSSYNEQFF.

V and J are TRBV5-1 and TRBJ1-2; 10 positions agree with TRBD1. J lost 8 bases, V lost 2 bases, and 3 bases had no gene match. Germline V gene sequence: CDR1 SGHRS, CDR2 YFSETQ. The CDR3 length is 13 residues. The CDR3 DNA sequence: TGCGCCAGCAGCTTAGGACAGGGGGAAGGCTACACCTTC. It yields the protein CASSLGQGEGYTF.

CDR3 region: CASSLSTTGVYGYTF. DNA for the CDR3: TGTGCCAGCAGCTTAAGCACGACAGGGGTTTATGGCTACACCTTC. The rearrangement uses TRBV7-9 and TRBJ1-2; 8 nucleotides align to TRBD1. CDR3 size: 15 residues. CDR1 SEHNR and CDR2 FQNEAQ come from the germline V gene (reference sequence). Trimming removed 2 bases from V and 5 bases from J; junction bases left unmatched: 7.

CDR3 protein: CASSDRVAGYTF. The CDR3 nucleotides read TGTGCCAGTAGTGACAGGGTGGCTGGCTACACCTTC. This sequence joins TRBV19 and TRBJ1-2, with TRBD1 matching over 7 bases. V was pared by 5 bases and J by 7 bases, with 4 bases of the junction left unmatched. The V gene's germline CDR1 is LNHDA and CDR2 SQIVND (reference sequence). This CDR3 has 12 amino acids.

CDR3 DNA sequence: TGTGCCAGCAGACGATTGACAGATAATTCACCCCTCCACTTT. Encoded protein: CASRRLTDNSPLHF. The V and J genes are TRBV7-9 and TRBJ1-6; the D gene is possibly TRBD1 (5 bases). CDR1 is SEHNR and CDR2 is FQNEAQ in the germline V gene (reference sequence). The CDR3 consists of 14 residues. Trimming pared 6 bases from V and 5 bases from J, leaving 11 bases between.

V is TRBV28 and J is TRBJ1-5; D possibly corresponds to TRBD1 (6 bases). The CDR3 is 15 residues long. Germline V gives CDR1 MDHEN, CDR2 SYDVKM. Trimming pared 3 bases from V and 0 bases from J, leaving 9 bases between. The CDR3 nucleotides read TGTGCCAGCAGTTTCCGACAGGTTAGCAATCAGCCCCAGCATTTT. Its protein is CASSFRQVSNQPQHF.

The chain carries TRBV2 and TRBJ1-1, with a tentative D call TRBD1 (5 bases). Germline CDR1 is SNHLY and CDR2 is FYNNEI. CDR3 length: 13 residues. With 5 bases removed from V and 1 base from J, the gap between germline ends came to 8 bases. The CDR3 is CASSQQENTEAFF. CDR3 coding DNA: TGTGCCAGCAGTCAACAGGAGAACACTGAAGCTTTCTTT.

CDR3 sequence: CASSIVGQGTTEAFF. For the CDR3, the DNA is TGTGCCAGTAGTATAGTAGGACAGGGGACCACTGAAGCTTTCTTT. The J gene is TRBJ1-1, the V gene TRBV19; 9 positions match TRBD1. V lost 1 base, J lost 4 bases, and 4 bases stayed unmatched. Germline V gene data show CDR1 as LNHDA and CDR2 as SQIVND (reference sequence). There are 15 residues in the CDR3.

The CDR3 region is CASSYSLNEQFF. The CDR3, as DNA: TGTGCCAGCAGTTACAGCTTAAATGAGCAGTTCTTC. This chain connects TRBV6-2 or TRBV6-3 to TRBJ2-1; D is undetermined. With 2 bases removed from V and 7 bases from J, the gap between germline ends came to 6 bases. Germline V CDR1 and CDR2: MNHEY, SVGEGT. CDR3 length: 12 amino acids.